Sequencing of this T cell receptor beta chain was carried out in a study of radiotherapy plus CTLA-4 blockade in lung cancer. Study in general: Patients showed objective responses in roughly 19% of cases and disease control in just over 30%. Study-level findings and limits: Following radiotherapy plus ipilimumab, tumor-derived TCR clones expanded in the blood.

Method: immunoSEQ multiplex PCR; TCRdb's copy keeps in-frame clones and lacks some. The table has about 59,000 clones, around 74% seen once. This CDR3 spans 12 amino acids. With ipilimumab providing CTLA-4 blockade, focal radiation was administered to patients who had chemo-refractory metastatic non-small-cell lung cancer. In its sample, this clone was seen a few times. The target antigen is unknown. The sequence was obtained from a human donor with non-small cell lung cancer whose response to radiotherapy plus ipilimumab could not be evaluated. V is TRBV21-1 and J is TRBJ2-7; the table gives TRBD1 as D, unverified against the DNA. TRBV21-1 is reported as a pseudogene. The starting material was peripheral blood, obtained from a patient treated with radiotherapy plus ipilimumab. CDR3 sequence (DNA): TGTGCCAGCAGCCCAGTCCCCTACGAGCAGTACTTC. Encoded protein: CASSPVPYEQYF.